This T cell receptor (beta chain) was captured by sequencing in a study of Ad26.COV2.S vaccination and SARS-CoV-2 variants. Findings and limits, study-wide: In TCR breadth and depth analyses, total T cell responses may have been underestimated. CD8+ and CD4+ T cells specific for spike reportedly responded with substantial breadth after vaccination. Vaccine recipients showed a spike-specific TCR breadth that was higher than in placebo recipients.

CDR1 and CDR2 from the germline V gene are MGHRA and YSYEKL. V was clipped by 1 base and J by 3 bases; unmatched bases: 1. The CDR3 consists of 14 residues. Generated by immunoSEQ multiplex PCR, the TCRdb table keeps only in-frame clones and is missing some. Of approximately 400,000 clones in the sample, around 92% were seen once. To note about this clone: Its antigen is unknown.

The chain carries TRBV4-1 and TRBJ2-3; 7 nucleotides line up with TRBD2. This specimen consisted of peripheral blood, obtained after recovery from COVID-19. The receptor was isolated from a human donor who had recovered from COVID-19. Written as DNA, the CDR3 is TGCGCCAGCAGCCAAGTCGGGGGGACAGATACGCAGTATTTT. It codes for CASSQVGGTDTQYF.